What follows describes a single TCR beta chain. V was pared by 6 bases and J by 5 bases, with 7 bases of the junction left unmatched. The CDR3 consists of 13 residues. CDR1 and CDR2 (germline): SQVTM, ANQGSEA. It was RNA transcripts that yielded the amplified TCR beta CDR3 regions. First-round RT-PCR of the TCR CDR3 relied on the HTBI primer set. TCRdb ran MiXCR on the multiplex PCR reads and lists one entry per CDR3 protein. The sample includes over 700,000 distinct CDR3 sequences, roughly 32% seen only once; the top ten take around 29%. The data are from a study of T cells in Graves' hyperthyroidism and ophthalmopathy.

The sequence came from a woman aged 40 to 49 with Graves' hyperthyroidism. Sequencing was carried out using blood. The rearrangement links TRBV29-1 to TRBJ1-5; 7 bases map to TRBD1. The CDR3 DNA follows: TGCAGCGTCTCCCGCGACAGGGATCAGCCCCAGCATTTT. Protein sequence: CSVSRDRDQPQHF. The full variable domain, rest sourced from reference TRBV29-1 and TRBJ1-5, is SAVISQKPSRDICQRGTSLTIQCQVDSQVTMMFWYRQQPGQSLTLIATANQGSEATYESGFVIDKFPISRPNLTFSTLTVSNMSPEDSSIYLCSVSRDRDQPQHFGDGTRLSIL.